The 24 T cell receptor beta chains below come from one sample, sequenced in a study of blood T cells in healthy people across ages. PCR was performed a second time for roughly 7 to 11 cycles using a sample-barcoded 5' primer and a J-beta primer mix. TCRdb re-called the 5' RACE reads with MiXCR, one entry per CDR3 protein. Here the sample spans some 800,000 distinct CDR3 sequences, more than 40% being singletons. The sample consisted of blood. The receptors were sampled from a man aged 60 to 75 in good health.

The table lists this clonotype with a few counts. The rearrangement joins TRBV20-1 to TRBJ2-7; 10 bases are shared with TRBD2. V lost 4 bases and J lost 5; bases outside the gene matches: 8. The CDR3 has 14 residues. CDR1 and CDR2 (germline): DFQATT, SNEGSKA (reference sequence). The CDR3 loop reads CSATSTSGVNEQYF. The CDR3 bases are TGCAGTGCTACCTCAACTAGCGGGGTTAACGAGCAGTACTTC.

The chain couples TRBV7-6 to TRBJ2-1, with D tentatively TRBD1 (7 bases). This CDR3 has 14 amino acids. Germline V lookup: CDR1 SGHVS, CDR2 FNYEAQ. V lost 6 bases and J 7 bases, leaving 16 bases between the germline ends. The CDR3 bases are TGTGCCAGCAGTTCATCCAGGGGGGTGAATGAGCAGTTCTTC. It is translated as CASSSSRGVNEQFF.

The chain is built from TRBV7-9 and TRBJ2-3, with D unresolved. Germline V lookup: CDR1 SEHNR, CDR2 FQNEAQ (reference sequence). The length of the CDR3 is 12 residues. V was pared by 5 bases and J by 5 bases, with 8 bases between. CDR3 amino acids: CASSRLVDTQYF. CDR3 DNA: TGTGCCAGCAGCCGCCTCGTAGATACGCAGTATTTT.

Note on this clonotype: Mismatch with germline at one junction end may stem from a read error. The CDR3 loop is CAGSLGGGNNQPQHF. As DNA, the CDR3 is TGCGCCGGCAGCTTGGGTGGAGGGAACAATCAGCCCCAGCATTTT. The V gene is TRBV5-1, the J gene TRBJ1-5; no definite D call. Germline V gene sequence: CDR1 SGHRS, CDR2 YFSETQ. The CDR3 covers 15 residues.

This clonotype was detected ten times or more. The V call is TRBV5-6, the J call TRBJ1-5; TRBD1 matches 10 bases. CDR3 size: 15 residues. V lost 4 bases, J lost 4 bases, and 5 bases stayed unmatched. In germline, CDR1 is SGHDT, CDR2 YYEEEE. This chain's CDR3 is CASSLRDRGNQPQHF. The CDR3 region has the DNA TGTGCCAGCAGCCTCCGGGACAGGGGTAATCAGCCCCAGCATTTT.

The chain uses TRBV10-3 and TRBJ2-3, with D perhaps assigned TRBD1 or TRBD2 (6 bases each). V lost 10 bases and J 0 bases, leaving 11 bases between the germline ends. Germline V gene sequence: CDR1 ENHRY, CDR2 SYGVKD. This CDR3 is built from 13 residues. The DNA for the CDR3 is TGTGCCACGGGGGCCTCTAGCACAGATACGCAGTATTTT. Its protein product is CATGASSTDTQYF.

The CDR3 is CASSVGGVHEQYF. The CDR3 DNA reads as TGTGCCAGCAGCGTTGGGGGTGTCCACGAGCAGTACTTC. The chain carries TRBV9 and TRBJ2-5; D is possibly TRBD1 or TRBD2 (5 bases each). The J call may be faulty, since TRBJ2-7 better matches the DNA end. The CDR3 contains 13 residues. The germline V gene encodes CDR1 SGDLS and CDR2 YYNGEE.

This clonotype was picked up a small number of times. The chain joins TRBV6-2 or TRBV6-3 to TRBJ2-1; no reliable D call. This CDR3 is built from 14 residues. Trimming pared 6 bases from V and 0 bases from J, leaving 9 bases between. CDR1 is MNHEY, CDR2 SVGEGT, per germline. This chain's CDR3 is CASRTQSSYNEQFF. Written as DNA, the CDR3 is TGTGCCAGCAGAACCCAGAGCTCCTACAATGAGCAGTTCTTC.

The V gene is TRBV15, the J gene TRBJ2-1; possibly TRBD2 for D (5 bases). V gave up 6 bases and J gave up 5 bases, with 11 bases separating them. Per germline, CDR1 LNHNV and CDR2 YYDKDF (reference sequence). The CDR3 extends over 13 amino acids. Here the CDR3 reads CATSFEGNNEQFF. CDR3 coding DNA: TGTGCCACCAGTTTCGAGGGAAACAATGAGCAGTTCTTC. Together with reference TRBV15 and TRBJ2-1, the CDR3 gives the full variable domain: DAMVIQNPRYQVTQFGKPVTLSCSQTLNHNVMYWYQQKSSQAPKLLFHYYDKDFNNEADTPDNFQSRRPNTSFCFLDIRSPGLGDTAMYLCATSFEGNNEQFFGPGTRLTVL.

This chain connects TRBV7-9 to TRBJ2-3, with D possibly matching TRBD1 (5 bases). CDR1 and CDR2 from the germline V gene are SEHNR and FQNEAQ (reference sequence). The CDR3 length is 16 residues. Trimming removed 5 bases from V and 0 bases from J, with 15 bases in between. CDR3 amino acids: CASSRVGVRSTDTQYF. Here the CDR3 DNA reads TGTGCCAGCAGCCGCGTAGGGGTGAGAAGCACAGATACGCAGTATTTT.

This sequence joins TRBV7-3 and TRBJ2-2, with 11 bases matching TRBD1. The ends lost 2 bases at V and 7 bases at J; junction bases unmatched: 9. The CDR3 has 17 residues. Germline V CDR1 and CDR2: SGHTA, FQGTGA. In DNA, the CDR3 is TGTGCCAGCAGCTTACGTGGTGGACAGGGGGCGTTCGGGGAGCTGTTTTTT. Amino acid sequence: CASSLRGGQGAFGELFF.

This clonotype appeared a few times. This sequence joins TRBV7-9 and TRBJ2-7; a weak D match, TRBD1 (6 bases). V lost 5 bases, J lost 2 bases, and 13 bases lay in between. Germline CDR1 is SEHNR and CDR2 is FQNEAQ (reference sequence). This CDR3 contains 14 residues. CDR3 in amino acids: CASSEQGQAYEQYF. In nucleotides, the CDR3 is TGTGCCAGCAGCGAACAGGGTCAAGCCTACGAGCAGTACTTC.

The V and J genes are TRBV30 and TRBJ1-2; D uncertain. The CDR3 spans 13 residues. Germline CDR1 GTSNPN, CDR2 SVGIG (reference sequence). Between the trimmed V and J ends, which lost 5 bases and 2 bases, there was a span of 12 bases. In DNA form, the CDR3 reads TGTGCCTGGTACAGCAGGCAAAACTATGGCTACACCTTC. The encoded protein is CAWYSRQNYGYTF. The full variable domain, in which reference TRBV30 and TRBJ1-2 provide the parts outside the CDR3, is SQTIHQWPATLVQPVGSPLSLECTVEGTSNPNLYWYRQAAGRGLQLLFYSVGIGQISSEVPQNLSASRPQDRQFILSSKKLLLSDSGFYLCAWYSRQNYGYTFGSGTRLTVV.

This clonotype was found a few times. The chain employs TRBV6-2 or TRBV6-3 and TRBJ2-5; D uncertain. The CDR3 covers 16 residues. The germline V and J ends were trimmed by 4 bases and 2 bases, with 17 bases remaining between them. CDR1 and CDR2 from the germline V gene are MNHEY and SVGEGT. CDR3 nucleotides: TGTGCCAGCAGTTCAAGGACCAACCATCTTCAAGAGACCCAGTACTTC. Amino acid sequence: CASSSRTNHLQETQYF.

This clonotype was detected only a few times. Germline and junction disagree at one end, which may indicate a read error. V usage is TRBV30 and J usage is TRBJ2-7, with 10 bases that match TRBD1. Looked up from germline, CDR1 is GTSNPN and CDR2 is SVGIG (reference sequence). The CDR3 sequence is 12 residues long. The CDR3 DNA reads TGTGCCGGAGGGACAGGGGCCCACGAGCAGTATTTC. Its translation is CAGGTGAHEQYF. Filled out from reference TRBV30 and TRBJ2-7, the complete variable domain reads SQTIHQWPATLVQPVGSPLSLECTVEGTSNPNLYWYRQAAGRGLQLLFYSVGIGQISSEVPQNLSASRPQDRQFILSSKKLLLSDSGFYLCAGGTGAHEQYFGPGTRLTVT.

This clonotype has a handful of counts. The V and J genes are TRBV27 and TRBJ1-1, with 8 bases matching TRBD1. V shed 4 bases and J 3 bases; nucleotides not matched to a gene: 4. This CDR3 has 14 amino acids. Germline values: CDR1 MNHEY, CDR2 SMNVEV (reference sequence). The CDR3: CASSWGQVHTEAFF. The DNA for the CDR3 is TGTGCCAGCAGTTGGGGACAGGTTCACACTGAAGCTTTCTTT.

The chain uses TRBV20-1 and TRBJ2-5, with D unclear. Trimming took off 5 bases at V and 0 bases at J, with 7 bases between the two ends. CDR1 and CDR2 (germline): DFQATT, SNEGSKA (reference sequence). The CDR3 runs 12 residues. Here the CDR3 DNA reads TGCAGTGCTCCGACCTACCAAGAGACCCAGTACTTC. Its translation is CSAPTYQETQYF.

The chain joins TRBV4-3 to TRBJ2-1; D possibly corresponds to TRBD2 (5 bases). The CDR3 has 15 residues. Germline loops: CDR1 LGHNA, CDR2 YSLEER. V gave up 0 bases and J gave up 12 bases, with 18 bases separating them. CDR3 amino acids: CASSQDRGIGGRQFF. The CDR3 region has the DNA TGCGCCAGCAGCCAAGATCGGGGAATCGGAGGACGGCAGTTCTTC.

This clonotype occurred many times. CDR3 DNA: TGCGCCAGCAGCTTGGGGCAGGCTATTGAGACCCAGTACTTC. This sequence encodes CASSLGQAIETQYF. The chain employs TRBV5-1 and TRBJ2-5; no reliable D call. Germline V gives CDR1 SGHRS, CDR2 YFSETQ. V dropped 0 bases and J dropped 5 bases, with 11 bases sitting between them. The CDR3 runs 14 residues. Based on the CDR3 plus reference TRBV5-1 and TRBJ2-5, the full variable domain is KAGVTQTPRYLIKTRGQQVTLSCSPISGHRSVSWYQQTPGQGLQFLFEYFSETQRNKGNFPGRFSGRQFSNSRSEMNVSTLELGDSALYLCASSLGQAIETQYFGPGTRLLVL.

The CDR3, as DNA: TGTGCCAGCAGCCGACCAGAAAAAGAGCAGTTCTTC. This encodes CASSRPEKEQFF. The chain combines TRBV11-1 with TRBJ2-1; D is unresolved. Germline V gene sequence: CDR1 SGHAT, CDR2 FQDESV (reference sequence). The V end was cut by 5 bases, the J end by 10 bases, with 12 bases between. The CDR3 spans 12 residues.

This clonotype was recorded a few times. Given a much more abundant clone one base away, this may be a read error. The chain uses TRBV27 and TRBJ2-5; TRBD2 matches at 9 bases. Germline V lookup: CDR1 MNHEY, CDR2 SMNVEV (reference sequence). Trimming took 5 bases from V and 2 from J; bases not matched to a gene: 3. The CDR3 is 14 amino acids. This chain's CDR3 is CASSVRGGQETQYF. The CDR3 DNA follows: TGTGCCAGCAGTGTGCGGGGGGGTCAAGAGACCCAGTACTTC.

The rearrangement joins TRBV6-2 or TRBV6-3 to TRBJ1-4; D is unresolved. CDR3 length equals 15 residues. Germline lookup yields CDR1 MNHEY and CDR2 SVGEGT. The V and J ends lost 7 bases and 3 bases respectively, with 15 bases between them. CDR3 DNA: TGTGCCAGCACCGGCCCGGCAGTGCCTAATGAAAAACTGTTTTTT. Its translation is CASTGPAVPNEKLFF.

This clonotype was observed a few times. This chain uses TRBV12-3 or TRBV12-4 with TRBJ2-7; D is unclear. The germline V and J ends were trimmed by 5 bases and 3 bases, with 17 bases remaining between them. CDR3 length equals 15 residues. The CDR3 DNA sequence: TGTGCCAGCAGTCAAAACATGGGGTCTAACTACGAGCAGTACTTC. It yields the protein CASSQNMGSNYEQYF.

The CDR3 is CASHPGTASYEQYF. The CDR3 coding sequence is TGTGCCAGCCACCCCGGGACGGCCTCCTACGAGCAGTACTTC. The chain couples TRBV27 to TRBJ2-7; D possibly uses TRBD1 or TRBD2 (5 bases each). The CDR3 is 14 amino acids. The V gene lost 8 bases and the J gene lost 0 bases, with 14 bases spanning the gap. Germline V gene sequence: CDR1 MNHEY, CDR2 SMNVEV (reference sequence).